The 25 T cell receptor beta chains reported below all come from one sample, sequenced in a study of blood T cells in healthy people across ages (dated by TCRdb to 2013 to 2016). The library was made by 5' RACE. Sequencing was performed on an Illumina HiSeq 2500. A second PCR of roughly 7 to 12 cycles was run with a J-beta primer mix and a sample-barcoded 5' primer. TCRdb cleaned the public reads at Q25 with fastp, built clones with MiXCR and kept in-frame beta chains. For every CDR3 protein sequence, its rows merge into one entry that carries the most common genes and DNA. This sample is represented by almost 1 million distinct CDR3 sequences; about 51% of them were singletons. Clones ranked in the top ten supply about a fifth of the sample. Sequenced sample: blood. The receptors shown here come from a woman in her fifties or sixties in good health.

This clonotype came up a few times. V gene TRBV7-9 combines with J gene TRBJ2-3, with 8 bases fitting TRBD1. Germline CDR1 is SEHNR and CDR2 is FQNEAQ (reference sequence). The J segment lost 0 bases and the V segment lost 5 bases, leaving 4 bases of the junction unmatched. There are 15 residues in the CDR3. Here the CDR3 DNA reads TGTGCCAGCAGCCTGGGACAGGAGAGCACAGATACGCAGTATTTT. It encodes CASSLGQESTDTQYF. Full variable domain (rest looked up from reference TRBV7-9 and TRBJ2-3): DTGVSQNPRHKITKRGQNVTFRCDPISEHNRLYWYRQTLGQGPEFLTYFQNEAQLEKSRLLSDRFSAERPKGSFSTLEIQRTEQGDSAMYLCASSLGQESTDTQYFGPGTRLTVL.

This chain connects TRBV27 to TRBJ2-7; 9 nucleotides align to TRBD1. Germline V gene sequence: CDR1 MNHEY, CDR2 SMNVEV (reference sequence). The CDR3 spans 15 residues. After removal of 7 bases from V and 3 bases from J, the junction contained 10 bases not matched to a gene. The CDR3 loop is CASKSPGTGNYEQYF. CDR3 sequence (DNA): TGTGCCAGCAAAAGTCCCGGGACAGGGAACTACGAGCAGTACTTC.

The sample holds a few counts of this clonotype. V usage is TRBV5-1 and J usage is TRBJ2-7; 7 bases agree with TRBD2. CDR3 length: 14 residues. Looked up from germline, CDR1 is SGHRS and CDR2 is YFSETQ. The trim removed 5 bases at V and 2 bases at J, leaving 7 bases unmatched. The CDR3 DNA sequence: TGCGCCAGCAGTCCCGGCGGGGGAGCCTACGAGCAGTACTTC. Translated: CASSPGGGAYEQYF.

The sample holds a few counts of this clonotype. V gene TRBV29-1 combines with J gene TRBJ2-1; D is unclear. The CDR3 is 14 residues long. Germline V lookup: CDR1 SQVTM, CDR2 ANQGSEA. V lost 7 bases to trimming and J lost 4 bases, with 17 bases between them. CDR3 nucleotide sequence: TGCAGCGCGTTCGGGTCTCACGTATACAATGAGCAGTTCTTC. Encoded protein: CSAFGSHVYNEQFF.

This clonotype was picked up a small number of times. The J gene is TRBJ2-3, the V gene TRBV7-2; 9 bases align to TRBD2. J gave up 5 bases and V 2 bases, and 8 bases lay outside the gene matches. The CDR3 sequence is 16 residues long. From germline, CDR1 is SGHTA and CDR2 FQGNSA. The CDR3 DNA is TGTGCCAGCAGCTTACGTCTGCGGGAGGGCCGAGATACGCAGTATTTT. Translating gives CASSLRLREGRDTQYF.

This clonotype was observed a few times. The J gene is TRBJ1-2, the V gene TRBV4-3; D not resolved. V was clipped by 0 bases and J by 4 bases, with 6 bases between them. From germline, CDR1 is LGHNA and CDR2 YSLEER. This CDR3 comprises 13 residues. The CDR3 DNA sequence: TGCGCCAGCAGCCAAGATAGGATCTATGGCTACACCTTC. This gives the protein CASSQDRIYGYTF.

This clonotype was picked up a small number of times. The chain is built from TRBV20-1 and TRBJ2-7, with D uncertain. Trimming took off 6 bases at V and 3 bases at J, with 15 bases between the two ends. CDR1 is DFQATT and CDR2 is SNEGSKA in the germline V gene (reference sequence). CDR3 length: 13 residues. The CDR3: CSAWYQLGYEQYF. The CDR3 bases are TGCAGTGCGTGGTACCAGCTGGGCTACGAGCAGTACTTC.

This clonotype was seen a few times. The chain recombines TRBV6-1 with TRBJ1-1; D is possibly TRBD1 (6 bases). The germline V and J ends were trimmed by 4 bases and 9 bases, with 18 bases remaining between them. The CDR3 covers 14 residues. Germline V gene sequence: CDR1 MNHNS, CDR2 SASEGT. CDR3 amino acids: CASSVSGASAKAFF. In DNA form, the CDR3 reads TGTGCCAGCAGTGTTTCGGGGGCGTCCGCCAAAGCTTTCTTT.

This clonotype was observed a handful of times. The V gene is TRBV6-5, the J gene TRBJ1-6, with D possibly being TRBD1 (6 bases). CDR1 is MNHEY, CDR2 SVGAGI, per germline. The length of the CDR3 is 14 residues. V gave up 6 bases and J gave up 7 bases, with 13 bases separating them. Here the CDR3 DNA reads TGTGCCAGCAGAGAGGACAGAAGGAATTCACCCCTCCACTTT. Its translation: CASREDRRNSPLHF.

The rearrangement links TRBV7-9 to TRBJ1-1, with 8 bases identical to TRBD1. This CDR3 region has 14 residues. The trim removed 5 bases at V and 5 bases at J, leaving 7 bases unmatched. Germline loops: CDR1 SEHNR, CDR2 FQNEAQ (reference sequence). CDR3 sequence (DNA): TGTGCCAGCAGCCGAGGACAGGGAAGGACTGAAGCTTTCTTT. This gives the protein CASSRGQGRTEAFF.

This clonotype occurred a few times. The rearrangement joins TRBV2 to TRBJ2-1, with TRBD1 as a possible D gene (7 bases). Germline CDR1 and CDR2: SNHLY and FYNNEI. Trimming took off 6 bases at V and 5 bases at J, with 14 bases between the two ends. This CDR3 region has 14 residues. The CDR3 region has the DNA TGTGCCAGCAGGTGGCAGGGGGGACACAATGAGCAGTTCTTC. Protein sequence: CASRWQGGHNEQFF.

This clonotype was counted between two and nine times. The rearrangement joins TRBV10-3 to TRBJ2-5; D is possibly TRBD2 (6 bases). CDR3 length: 14 residues. V gave up 3 bases and J gave up 2 bases, with 10 bases separating them. Germline V CDR1 and CDR2: ENHRY, SYGVKD. Here the CDR3 reads CAISDLGGQETQYF. The CDR3 DNA sequence: TGTGCCATCAGTGACTTGGGGGGACAAGAGACCCAGTACTTC.

The J gene is TRBJ2-1, the V gene TRBV5-1, with TRBD2 identical over 8 bases. The CDR3 is 13 residues long. Germline V lookup: CDR1 SGHRS, CDR2 YFSETQ. V shed 9 bases and J 6 bases; nucleotides not matched to a gene: 8. Written as DNA, the CDR3 is TGCGCCACAGCGGGGGCGGGGGCCAATGAGCAGTTCTTC. This translates into CATAGAGANEQFF.

This clonotype was counted only a few times. The chain carries TRBV11-2 and TRBJ2-3, with D possibly matching TRBD2 (6 bases). The ends were cut back, 6 bases at V and 2 bases at J, with 15 bases in the middle. This CDR3 has 15 amino acids. CDR1 and CDR2 from the germline V gene are SGHAT and FQNNGV. CDR3 residues: CASRVGRLDTDTQYF. CDR3 bases: TGTGCCAGCAGGGTGGGAAGACTAGACACAGATACGCAGTATTTT.

This sequence joins TRBV6-6 and TRBJ2-7; D is undetermined. Germline-derived CDR1 and CDR2 are MNHNY and SVGAGI (reference sequence). The CDR3 extends over 15 amino acids. V dropped 4 bases and J dropped 0 bases, with 13 bases sitting between them. The CDR3 reads CASSWGSESSYEQYF. In DNA form, the CDR3 reads TGTGCCAGCAGTTGGGGAAGCGAGAGCTCCTACGAGCAGTACTTC.

The genes are TRBV2 and TRBJ2-5; 9 nucleotides align to TRBD1. The J call is in doubt because the DNA end fits TRBJ2-7 better. The CDR3 contains 13 residues. The germline gives CDR1 SNHLY, CDR2 FYNNEI. The CDR3 DNA reads as TGTGCCAGCACCGGGACAGGGACGCACGAGCAGTACTTC. Translating it yields CASTGTGTHEQYF.

This clonotype was seen many times. V is TRBV18 and J is TRBJ2-4, with unresolved D. CDR1 is KGHSH, CDR2 LQKENI, per germline. The CDR3 runs to 15 residues. V lost 1 base, J lost 0 bases, and 7 bases lay in between. The CDR3 sequence is CASSPQGRAKNIQYF. The CDR3 DNA reads TGTGCCAGCTCACCACAAGGCAGAGCCAAAAACATTCAGTACTTC.

V gene TRBV7-9 combines with J gene TRBJ2-3, with D maybe TRBD1 (7 bases). Looked up from germline, CDR1 is SEHNR and CDR2 is FQNEAQ (reference sequence). There are 15 residues in the CDR3. Between the trimmed V and J ends, which lost 5 bases and 3 bases, there was a span of 15 bases. CDR3 protein: CASSQGGGWTDTQYF. CDR3 DNA sequence: TGTGCCAGCAGCCAGGGGGGAGGTTGGACAGATACGCAGTATTTT.

This chain connects TRBV28 to TRBJ2-5, with a weak D call TRBD2 (6 bases). This CDR3 is built from 15 residues. V dropped 5 bases and J dropped 3 bases, with 16 bases sitting between them. Germline V lookup: CDR1 MDHEN, CDR2 SYDVKM. Written as DNA, the CDR3 is TGTGCCAGCAGTCAATCGGGGACTGTCGAAGAGACCCAGTACTTC. This gives the protein CASSQSGTVEETQYF. Complete variable domain (other parts from reference TRBV28 and TRBJ2-5): DVKVTQSSRYLVKRTGEKVFLECVQDMDHENMFWYRQDPGLGLRLIYFSYDVKMKEKGDIPEGYSVSREKKERFSLILESASTNQTSMYLCASSQSGTVEETQYFGPGTRLLVL.

This clonotype was seen more than once but under ten times. The rearrangement joins TRBV29-1 to TRBJ2-4; D is ambiguous. Germline assignment: CDR1 SQVTM and CDR2 ANQGSEA. This CDR3 is 14 amino acids long. V gave up 7 bases and J gave up 5 bases, with 18 bases separating them. The CDR3 DNA is TGCAGCGCCCGGGTTGGTGGCAGGCAAAACATTCAGTACTTC. Translated, it gives CSARVGGRQNIQYF.

This clonotype was detected a few times. The chain employs TRBV18 and TRBJ2-4, with D possibly being TRBD1 (5 bases). The end of the DNA aligns better with TRBJ2-5, so the J call may be wrong. There are 13 residues in the CDR3. Germline CDR1 and CDR2: KGHSH and LQKENI. This CDR3 is CASSPRQRETQYF. The DNA of the CDR3 is TGTGCCAGCTCACCGCGACAGAGGGAGACCCAGTACTTC.

The J gene is TRBJ2-7, the V gene TRBV9; D is perhaps TRBD1 (5 bases). V shed 0 bases and J shed 7 bases, with 14 bases lying between them. Germline-derived CDR1 and CDR2 are SGDLS and YYNGEE. The CDR3 consists of 14 residues. The CDR3 bases are TGTGCCAGCAGCGTAGGACAGATCTACAATGAGCAGTACTTC. Protein: CASSVGQIYNEQYF.

In the case of this clonotype: No conserved phenylalanine or tryptophan is present at the end of the CDR3, so a read error is the likely explanation. The chain employs TRBV27 and TRBJ2-7; D unresolved. CDR3 length: 13 amino acids. CDR1 is MNHEY, CDR2 SMNVEV, per germline (reference sequence). With 5 bases removed from V and 3 bases from J, the gap between germline ends came to 11 bases. The CDR3 nucleotides read TGTGCCAGCAGTCTGGCCCCAGGCTACGAGCAGTACTTA. Residues: CASSLAPGYEQYL.

The chain joins TRBV20-1 to TRBJ2-5, with a tentative D call TRBD2 (5 bases). Germline assignment: CDR1 DFQATT and CDR2 SNEGSKA (reference sequence). V lost 3 bases to trimming and J lost 5 bases, with 10 bases between them. The CDR3 extends over 12 amino acids. In DNA form, the CDR3 reads TGCAGTGCTAGTCGAGGGTGGGAGACCCAGTACTTC. Encoded protein: CSASRGWETQYF.

The J gene is TRBJ2-7, the V gene TRBV7-8; D is unresolved. V gave up 1 base and J gave up 0 bases, with 7 bases separating them. The CDR3 length is 14 residues. Germline assignment: CDR1 SGHVS and CDR2 FQNEAQ. The CDR3 DNA sequence: TGTGCCAGCAGCTTAGAGGTTCTCTCCTACGAGCAGTACTTC. Translation gives CASSLEVLSYEQYF. Full variable domain (remainder filled in from reference TRBV7-8 and TRBJ2-7): GAGVSQSPRYKVAKRGQDVALRCDPISGHVSLFWYQQALGQGPEFLTYFQNEAQLDKSGLPSDRFFAERPEGSVSTLKIQRTQQEDSAVYLCASSLEVLSYEQYFGPGTRLTVT.